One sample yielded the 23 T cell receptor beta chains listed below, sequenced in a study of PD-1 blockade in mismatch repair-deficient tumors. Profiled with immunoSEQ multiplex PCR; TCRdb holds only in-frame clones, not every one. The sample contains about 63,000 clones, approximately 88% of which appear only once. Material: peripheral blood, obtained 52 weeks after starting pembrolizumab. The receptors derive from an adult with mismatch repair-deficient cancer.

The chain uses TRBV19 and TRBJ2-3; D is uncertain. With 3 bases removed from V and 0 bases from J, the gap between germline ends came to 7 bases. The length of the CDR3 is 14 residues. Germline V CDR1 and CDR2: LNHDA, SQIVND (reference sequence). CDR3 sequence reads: CASSILVSTDTQYF. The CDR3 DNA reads TGTGCCAGTAGTATTCTGGTTAGCACAGATACGCAGTATTTT. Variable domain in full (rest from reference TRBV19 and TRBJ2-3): DGGITQSPKYLFRKEGQNVTLSCEQNLNHDAMYWYRQDPGQGLRLIYYSQIVNDFQKGDIAEGYSVSREKKESFPLTVTSAQKNPTAFYLCASSILVSTDTQYFGPGTRLTVL.

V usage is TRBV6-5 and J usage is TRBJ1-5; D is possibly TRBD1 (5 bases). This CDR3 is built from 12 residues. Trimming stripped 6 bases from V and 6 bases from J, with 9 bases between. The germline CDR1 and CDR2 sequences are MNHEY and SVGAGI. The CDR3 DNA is TGTGCCAGCAGCAAGAGGGGTCAGCCCCAGCATTTT. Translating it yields CASSKRGQPQHF.

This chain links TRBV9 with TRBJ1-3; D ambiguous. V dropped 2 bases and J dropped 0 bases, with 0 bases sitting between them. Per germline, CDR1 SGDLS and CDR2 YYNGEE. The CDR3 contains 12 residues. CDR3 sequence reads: CASSVSGNTIYF. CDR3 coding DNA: TGTGCCAGCAGCGTCTCTGGAAACACCATATATTTT.

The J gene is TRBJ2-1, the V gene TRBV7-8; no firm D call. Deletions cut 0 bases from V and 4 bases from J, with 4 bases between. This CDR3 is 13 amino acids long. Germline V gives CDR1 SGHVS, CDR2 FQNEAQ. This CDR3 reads CASSLASYNEQFF. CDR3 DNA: TGTGCCAGCAGCTTAGCGAGTTACAATGAGCAGTTCTTC.

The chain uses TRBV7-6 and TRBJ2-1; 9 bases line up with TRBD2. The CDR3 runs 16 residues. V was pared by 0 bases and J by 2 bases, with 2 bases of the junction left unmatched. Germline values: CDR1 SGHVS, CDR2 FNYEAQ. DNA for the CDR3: TGTGCCAGCAGCTTAGCTTCTAGCGGGACCTACAATGAGCAGTTCTTC. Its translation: CASSLASSGTYNEQFF.

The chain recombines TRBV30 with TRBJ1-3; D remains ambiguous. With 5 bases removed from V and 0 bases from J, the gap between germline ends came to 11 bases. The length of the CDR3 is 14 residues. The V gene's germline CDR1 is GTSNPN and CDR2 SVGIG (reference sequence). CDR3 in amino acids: CAWAPGDSGNTIYF. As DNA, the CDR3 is TGTGCCTGGGCCCCCGGGGACTCTGGAAACACCATATATTTT.

This chain's CDR3 is CASSPSELSGIPGELFF. The DNA for the CDR3 is TGTGCCAGCTCACCATCCGAGCTTAGCGGGATCCCCGGGGAGCTGTTTTTT. The V call is TRBV18, the J call TRBJ2-2; 8 nucleotides align to TRBD2. CDR1 is KGHSH, CDR2 LQKENI, per germline. The CDR3 is 17 amino acids. The ends lost 2 bases at V and 6 bases at J; junction bases unmatched: 11.

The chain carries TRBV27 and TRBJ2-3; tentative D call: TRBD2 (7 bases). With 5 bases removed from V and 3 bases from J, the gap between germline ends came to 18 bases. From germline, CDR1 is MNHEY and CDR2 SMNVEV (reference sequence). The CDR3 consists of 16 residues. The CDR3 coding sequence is TGTGCCAGCAGTCCCCTAGGGGGGGCGGTAACAGATACGCAGTATTTT. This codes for CASSPLGGAVTDTQYF.

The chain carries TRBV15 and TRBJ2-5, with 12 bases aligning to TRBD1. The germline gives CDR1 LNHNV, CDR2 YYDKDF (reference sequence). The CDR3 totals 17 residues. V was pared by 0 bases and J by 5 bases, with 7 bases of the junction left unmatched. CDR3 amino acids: CATSRDPGQGALETQYF. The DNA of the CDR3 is TGTGCCACCAGCAGAGATCCGGGACAGGGGGCTTTGGAGACCCAGTACTTC. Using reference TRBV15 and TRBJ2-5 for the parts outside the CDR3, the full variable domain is DAMVIQNPRYQVTQFGKPVTLSCSQTLNHNVMYWYQQKSSQAPKLLFHYYDKDFNNEADTPDNFQSRRPNTSFCFLDIRSPGLGDTAMYLCATSRDPGQGALETQYFGPGTRLLVL.

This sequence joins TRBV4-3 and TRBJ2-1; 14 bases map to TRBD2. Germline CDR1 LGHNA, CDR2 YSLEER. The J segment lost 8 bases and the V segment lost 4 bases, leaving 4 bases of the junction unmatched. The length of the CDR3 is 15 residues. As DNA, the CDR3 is TGCGCCAGCAGCCTGGGACTAGCGGGAGTCGATGAGCAGTTCTTC. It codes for CASSLGLAGVDEQFF.

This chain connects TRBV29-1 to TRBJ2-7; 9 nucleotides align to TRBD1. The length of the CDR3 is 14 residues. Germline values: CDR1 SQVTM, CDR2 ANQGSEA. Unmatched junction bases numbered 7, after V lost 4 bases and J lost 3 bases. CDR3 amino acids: CSVAGTGRDYEQYF. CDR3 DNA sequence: TGCAGCGTTGCCGGGACAGGGAGGGACTACGAGCAGTACTTC.

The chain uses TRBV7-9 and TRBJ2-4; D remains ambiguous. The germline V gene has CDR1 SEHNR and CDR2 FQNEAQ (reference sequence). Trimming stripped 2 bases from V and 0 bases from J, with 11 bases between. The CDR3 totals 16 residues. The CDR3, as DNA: TGTGCCAGCAGCTTATCAGGCGGAATAGCCAAAAACATTCAGTACTTC. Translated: CASSLSGGIAKNIQYF.

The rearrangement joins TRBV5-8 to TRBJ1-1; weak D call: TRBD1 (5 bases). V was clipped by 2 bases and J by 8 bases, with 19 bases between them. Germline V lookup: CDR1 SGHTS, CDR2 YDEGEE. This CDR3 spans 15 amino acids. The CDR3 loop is CASSFGGAQSIEAFF. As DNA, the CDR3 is TGTGCCAGCAGCTTCGGAGGGGCGCAAAGTATAGAAGCTTTCTTT.

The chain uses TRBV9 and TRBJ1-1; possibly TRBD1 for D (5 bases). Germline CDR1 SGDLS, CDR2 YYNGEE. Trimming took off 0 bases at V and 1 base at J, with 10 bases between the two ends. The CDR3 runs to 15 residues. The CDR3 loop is CASSVGRDGNTEAFF. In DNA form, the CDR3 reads TGTGCCAGCAGCGTAGGACGGGACGGGAACACTGAAGCTTTCTTT.

The CDR3 bases are TGTGCCAGCAGGATAGACTACAGGGGGGCCCGTTTCACCGGGGAGCTGTTTTTT. Translating gives CASRIDYRGARFTGELFF. The V call is TRBV27, the J call TRBJ2-2; the match to TRBD1 covers 8 bases. Germline values: CDR1 MNHEY, CDR2 SMNVEV (reference sequence). The junction had 16 bases not matched to a gene; V was cut back by 6 bases and J by 4 bases. The CDR3 is 18 amino acids.

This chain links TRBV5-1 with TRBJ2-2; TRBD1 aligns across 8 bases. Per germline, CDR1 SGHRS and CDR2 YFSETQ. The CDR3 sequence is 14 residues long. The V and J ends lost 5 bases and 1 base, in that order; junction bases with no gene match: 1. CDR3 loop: CASRGTGNTGELFF. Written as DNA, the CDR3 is TGCGCCAGCAGGGGGACAGGGAACACCGGGGAGCTGTTTTTT.

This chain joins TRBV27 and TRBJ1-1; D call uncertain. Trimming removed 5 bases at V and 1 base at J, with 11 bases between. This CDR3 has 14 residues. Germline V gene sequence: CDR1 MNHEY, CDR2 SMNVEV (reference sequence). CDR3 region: CASSPRPANTEAFF. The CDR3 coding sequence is TGTGCCAGCAGTCCCCGGCCAGCGAACACTGAAGCTTTCTTT.

CDR3 sequence (DNA): TGTGCCAGTAGTATAGGTGCAGGAGAATACGAGCAGTACTTC. Its translation is CASSIGAGEYEQYF. This chain joins TRBV19 and TRBJ2-7, with D unclear. The CDR3 length is 14 residues. Per germline, CDR1 LNHDA and CDR2 SQIVND (reference sequence). V gave up 1 base and J gave up 4 bases, with 11 bases separating them.

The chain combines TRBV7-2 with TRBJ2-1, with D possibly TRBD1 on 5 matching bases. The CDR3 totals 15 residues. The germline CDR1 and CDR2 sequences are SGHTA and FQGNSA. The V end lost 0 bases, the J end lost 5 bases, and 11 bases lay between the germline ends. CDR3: CASSLAAQVHNEQFF. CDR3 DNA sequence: TGTGCCAGCAGCTTAGCCGCACAGGTACACAATGAGCAGTTCTTC.

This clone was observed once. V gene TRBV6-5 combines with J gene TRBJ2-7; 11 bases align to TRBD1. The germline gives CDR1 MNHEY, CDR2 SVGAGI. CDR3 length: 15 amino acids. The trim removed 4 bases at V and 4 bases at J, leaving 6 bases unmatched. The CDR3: CASSFTGTGGYEQYF. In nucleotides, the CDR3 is TGTGCCAGCAGTTTCACCGGGACAGGGGGGTACGAGCAGTACTTC.

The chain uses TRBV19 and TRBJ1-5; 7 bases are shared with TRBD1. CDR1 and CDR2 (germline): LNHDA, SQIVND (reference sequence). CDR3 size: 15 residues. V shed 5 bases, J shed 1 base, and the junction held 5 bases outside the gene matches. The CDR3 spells CASSFHRGSNQPQHF. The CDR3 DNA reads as TGTGCCAGTAGTTTCCACAGGGGCAGCAATCAGCCCCAGCATTTT.

The chain's CDR3 is CAWSVGQELHEQYF. CDR3 bases: TGTGCCTGGAGTGTGGGGCAGGAACTTCACGAGCAGTACTTC. The V call is TRBV30, the J call TRBJ2-7, with D perhaps matching TRBD1 (5 bases). Germline lookup yields CDR1 GTSNPN and CDR2 SVGIG (reference sequence). V lost 0 bases, J lost 5 bases, and 14 bases lay in between. The CDR3 length is 14 residues.

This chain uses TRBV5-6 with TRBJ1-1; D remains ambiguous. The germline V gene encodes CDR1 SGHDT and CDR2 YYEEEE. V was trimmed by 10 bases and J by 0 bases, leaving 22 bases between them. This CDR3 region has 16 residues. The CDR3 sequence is CASQLFFPAMNTEAFF. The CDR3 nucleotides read TGTGCCTCCCAACTTTTTTTCCCAGCCATGAACACTGAAGCTTTCTTT. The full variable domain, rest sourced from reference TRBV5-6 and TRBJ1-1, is DAGVTQSPTHLIKTRGQQVTLRCSPKSGHDTVSWYQQALGQGPQFIFQYYEEEERQRGNFPDRFSGHQFPNYSSELNVNALLLGDSALYLCASQLFFPAMNTEAFFGQGTRLTVV.